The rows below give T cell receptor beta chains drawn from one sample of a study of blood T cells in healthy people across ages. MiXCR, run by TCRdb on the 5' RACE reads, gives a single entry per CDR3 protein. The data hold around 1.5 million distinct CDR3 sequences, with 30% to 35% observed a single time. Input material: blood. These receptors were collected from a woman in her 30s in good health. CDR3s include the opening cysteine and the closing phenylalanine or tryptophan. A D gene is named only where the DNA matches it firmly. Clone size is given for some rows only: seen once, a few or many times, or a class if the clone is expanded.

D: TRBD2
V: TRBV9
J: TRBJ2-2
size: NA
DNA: TGTGCCAGCAGCGTATGGGGGGGGACCATGAACACCGGGGAGCTGTTTTTT
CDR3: CASSVWGGTMNTGELFF

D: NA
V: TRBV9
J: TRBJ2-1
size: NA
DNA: TGTGCCAGCAGCCCCCAGGGCGGGGCAACCTACAATGAGCAGTTCTTC
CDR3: CASSPQGGATYNEQFF

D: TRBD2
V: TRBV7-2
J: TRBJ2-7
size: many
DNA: TGTGCCAGCAGCTTAATAGCGGGAGCGTCCTCCTACGAGCAGTACTTC
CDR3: CASSLIAGASSYEQYF

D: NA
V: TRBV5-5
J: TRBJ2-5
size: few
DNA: TGTGCCAGCAGCTTGCCCCGACAGAACCAAGAGACCCAGTACTTC
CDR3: CASSLPRQNQETQYF

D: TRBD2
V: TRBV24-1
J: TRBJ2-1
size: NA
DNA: TGTGTCACCAGTGATTCCCTTCTAGCGGGAAAAAGCTCCTACAATGAGCAGTTCTTC
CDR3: CVTSDSLLAGKSSYNEQFF

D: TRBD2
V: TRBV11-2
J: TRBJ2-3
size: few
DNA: TGTGCCAGCAGCTTAAGGGGGGGACTAGCGGGGGGGACAGATACGCAGTATTTT
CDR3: CASSLRGGLAGGTDTQYF

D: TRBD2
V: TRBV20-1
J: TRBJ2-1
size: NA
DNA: TGCAGTGCCGAGACTAGCGGGAGGGCCAGCGATGAGCAGTTCTTC
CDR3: CSAETSGRASDEQFF

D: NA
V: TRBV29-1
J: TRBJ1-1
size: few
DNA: TGCAGCGTTGAAGATCTAGCAGGAGCCACTGAAGCTTTCTTT
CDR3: CSVEDLAGATEAFF

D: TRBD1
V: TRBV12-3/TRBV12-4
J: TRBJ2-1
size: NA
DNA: TGTGCCAGCAGTAGGGACAGTTTTAGGACCAACAATGAGCAGTTCTTC
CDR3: CASSRDSFRTNNEQFF

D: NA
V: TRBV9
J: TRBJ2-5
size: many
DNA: TGTGCCAGCAGCGCCGGACGGGACACCCGAGAGACCCAGTACTTC
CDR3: CASSAGRDTRETQYF

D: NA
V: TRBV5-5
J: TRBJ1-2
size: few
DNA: TGTGCCAGCACCCCGTCCCGGACAGACCATGGCTACACCTTC
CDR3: CASTPSRTDHGYTF

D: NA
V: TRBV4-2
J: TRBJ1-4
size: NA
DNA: TGTGCCAGCAGTAGGGGGGAGTTGGAAGAAAAACTGTTTTTT
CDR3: CASSRGELEEKLFF

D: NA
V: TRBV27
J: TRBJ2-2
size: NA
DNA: TGTGCCAGCAGTTTGGAGACAGGTCCCTTGCGGGGGGAGCTGTTTTTT
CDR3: CASSLETGPLRGELFF

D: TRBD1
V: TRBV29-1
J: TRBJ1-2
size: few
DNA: TGCAGCGTACTCCGGGACAGATTTACTGAGAACTATGGCTACACCTTC
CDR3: CSVLRDRFTENYGYTF

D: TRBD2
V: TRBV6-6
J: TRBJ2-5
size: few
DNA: TGTGCCAGCAGTAACCCAACTAGCGGGCAAGAGACCCAGTACTTC
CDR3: CASSNPTSGQETQYF

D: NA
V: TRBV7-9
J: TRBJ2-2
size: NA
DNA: TGTGCCAGCAGCGGCTGGACGTCCGGGGAGCTGTTTTTT
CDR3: CASSGWTSGELFF

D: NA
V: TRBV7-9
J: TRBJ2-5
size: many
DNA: TGTGCCAGCACCGAATGGGGGCCGATCTCGTTCGAGACCCAGTACTTC
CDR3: CASTEWGPISFETQYF

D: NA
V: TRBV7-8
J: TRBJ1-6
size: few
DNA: TGTGCCAGCAGCCATGGGAGAAGCTCCTATAATTCACCCCTCCACTTT
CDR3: CASSHGRSSYNSPLHF

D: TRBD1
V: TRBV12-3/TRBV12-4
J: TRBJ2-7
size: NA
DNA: TGTGCCAGCAATACTAACACAGGGGGCCTTGGTCGTGACGAGCAGTACTTC
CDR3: CASNTNTGGLGRDEQYF

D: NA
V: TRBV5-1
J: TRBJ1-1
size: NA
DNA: TGCGCCAGCAGCTCAGAGTCAGGGGTGTGGGTTGAAGCTTTCTTT
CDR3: CASSSESGVWVEAFF

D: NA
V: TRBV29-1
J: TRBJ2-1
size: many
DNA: TGCAGCGCCGTGGAAGGCAATGAGCAGTTCTTC
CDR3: CSAVEGNEQFF

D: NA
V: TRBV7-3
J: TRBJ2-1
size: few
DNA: TGTGCCAGCAGCTTATTGGGGACGGGGACCCGGGCCTACAATGAGCAGTTCTTC
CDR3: CASSLLGTGTRAYNEQFF

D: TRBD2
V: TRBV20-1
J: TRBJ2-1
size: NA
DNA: TGCAGTGCTAGGGGTCGACTAGCACAAAACTACAATGAGCAGTTCTTC
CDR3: CSARGRLAQNYNEQFF

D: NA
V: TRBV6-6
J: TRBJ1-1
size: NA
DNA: TGTGCCAGCAGTTACTCGGGTCGCGCTGAAGCTTGCTTT
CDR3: CASSYSGRAEACF

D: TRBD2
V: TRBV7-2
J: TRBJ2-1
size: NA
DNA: TGTGCCAGCAGCTTAGTAATTTATGGACTAGTGGGAGGTGACGAGCAGTTCTTC
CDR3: CASSLVIYGLVGGDEQFF

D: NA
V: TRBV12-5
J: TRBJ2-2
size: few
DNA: TGTGCTAGTGGTTTGGTACTATCGCCACCAAAAGGCACCGGGGAGCTGTTTTTT
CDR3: CASGLVLSPPKGTGELFF

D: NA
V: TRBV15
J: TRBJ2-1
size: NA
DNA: TGTGCCACCAGCAGCCAACGGACTAATCAGTTCTTC
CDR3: CATSSQRTNQFF

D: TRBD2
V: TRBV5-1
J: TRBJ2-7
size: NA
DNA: TGCGCCAGCACGGCCGGGGGGGAAGCGGCCTACGAGCAGTACTTC
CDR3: CASTAGGEAAYEQYF

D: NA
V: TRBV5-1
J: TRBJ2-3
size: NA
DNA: TGCGCCAGCAGCTTGCCAGGGGGGAGGAATACGCAGTATTTT
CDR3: CASSLPGGRNTQYF

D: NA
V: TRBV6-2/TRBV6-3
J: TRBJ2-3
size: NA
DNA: TGTGCCAGCAGTCGGACAGTATCTCAGCAAGATACGCGGTATTTT
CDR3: CASSRTVSQQDTRYF

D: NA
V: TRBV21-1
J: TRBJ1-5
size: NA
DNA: TGTGCCAGCAGCAAAGAGGTGCGGACAGTCAATCAGCCCCAGCATTTT
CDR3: CASSKEVRTVNQPQHF

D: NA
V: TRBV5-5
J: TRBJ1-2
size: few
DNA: TGTGCCAGCAGACCCGGGTGGGGGGTCGGCTACACCTTC
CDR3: CASRPGWGVGYTF

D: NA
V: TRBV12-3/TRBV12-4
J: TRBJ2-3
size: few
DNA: TGTGCCAGCAGCCCCCCTTGGACCCCCCGCACAGATACGCAGTATTTT
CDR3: CASSPPWTPRTDTQYF

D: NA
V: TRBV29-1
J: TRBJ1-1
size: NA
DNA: TGCAGCGTTGAACTAGTAGAGAACACTGAAGCTTTCTTT
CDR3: CSVELVENTEAFF

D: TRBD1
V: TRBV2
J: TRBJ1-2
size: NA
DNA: TGTGCCAGCATAGAGACAGGGGGCAACTATGGCTACACCTTC
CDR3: CASIETGGNYGYTF

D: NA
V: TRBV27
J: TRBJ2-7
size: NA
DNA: TGTGCCAGCAGTTTTCCAAGGGATGGGATCTACGAGCAGTACTTC
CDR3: CASSFPRDGIYEQYF

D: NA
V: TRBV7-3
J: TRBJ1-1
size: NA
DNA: TGTGCCAGCAGCTTACGCTGGCCGGCCACTGAAGCTTTCTTT
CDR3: CASSLRWPATEAFF

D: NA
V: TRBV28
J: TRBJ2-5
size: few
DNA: TGTGCCAGCAGTTTCAGGCGAGTGGAGACCCAGTACTTC
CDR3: CASSFRRVETQYF

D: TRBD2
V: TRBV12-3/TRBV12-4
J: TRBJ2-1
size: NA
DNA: TGTGCCAGCGGTAAGCGAGCGGGAGCATACAATGAGCAGTTCTTC
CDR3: CASGKRAGAYNEQFF

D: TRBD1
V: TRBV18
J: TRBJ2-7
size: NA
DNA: TGTGTCAGCTCACCACCGGAAACAGGGGAGTACTACGAGCAGTACTTC
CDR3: CVSSPPETGEYYEQYF